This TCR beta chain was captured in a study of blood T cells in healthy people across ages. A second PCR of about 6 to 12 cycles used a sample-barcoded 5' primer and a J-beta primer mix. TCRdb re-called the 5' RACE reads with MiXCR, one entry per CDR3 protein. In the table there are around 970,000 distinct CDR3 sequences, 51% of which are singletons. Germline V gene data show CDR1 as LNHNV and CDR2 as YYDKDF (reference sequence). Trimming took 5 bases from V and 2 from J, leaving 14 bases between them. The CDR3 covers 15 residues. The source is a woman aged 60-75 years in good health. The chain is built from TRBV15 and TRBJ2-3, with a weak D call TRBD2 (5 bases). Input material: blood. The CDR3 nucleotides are TGTGCCACCAGCGGACTCGTGGGGTACACAGATACGCAGTATTTT. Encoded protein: CATSGLVGYTDTQYF.